A selection of T cell receptor beta chains follows, all from one sample in a study of post-analysis software for immune sequencing data. Each CDR3 protein is one row after TCRdb ran MiXCR on the PCR reads. The profile shows roughly 580,000 distinct CDR3 sequences, 44% of them singletons. The sample was blood. These receptors were collected from a girl aged 10 to 17 with multiple sclerosis. Both conserved end residues are part of each CDR3. Fields, in order: clone size, D gene, V gene, J gene, CDR3 protein, CDR3 DNA. The D gene is left open where the match is weak. Some rows have no size entry. The others give once, few or many, or a class for an expanded clone.

many,TRBD2,TRBV5-1,TRBJ2-7,CASSPGTSGSEQYF,TGCGCCAGCAGCCCCGGGACTAGCGGGAGCGAGCAGTACTTC
.,TRBD2,TRBV4-2,TRBJ2-5,CASSQGWTSGETQYF,TGTGCCAGCAGCCAAGGCTGGACTAGCGGGGAGACCCAGTACTTC
.,.,TRBV7-9,TRBJ2-1,CASSSEGTYNEQFF,TGTGCCAGCAGCTCGGAGGGCACCTACAATGAGCAGTTCTTC
few,.,TRBV12-3/TRBV12-4,TRBJ2-7,CASSPQAGYEQYF,TGTGCCAGCAGCCCCCAGGCCGGGTACGAGCAGTACTTC
.,.,TRBV4-2,TRBJ2-7,CASSPSWSSSEQYF,TGTGCCAGCAGCCCTTCCTGGAGTAGCAGCGAGCAGTACTTC
.,.,TRBV28,TRBJ2-5,CASTPGPEETQYF,TGTGCCAGCACCCCTGGACCAGAAGAGACCCAGTACTTC
.,.,TRBV27,TRBJ2-6,CASSLRPQGGLSSGANVLTF,TGTGCCAGCAGTTTAAGGCCTCAGGGCGGGTTAAGCTCTGGGGCCAACGTCCTGACTTTC
.,TRBD1,TRBV3-1,TRBJ1-4,CASSQLDRDEKLFF,TGTGCCAGCAGCCAACTGGACAGGGACGAAAAACTGTTTTTT
.,TRBD2,TRBV10-3,TRBJ2-6,CASGTSGEYSGANVLTF,TGTGCCTCCGGGACTAGCGGGGAATACTCTGGGGCCAACGTCCTGACTTTC
.,TRBD1,TRBV12-3/TRBV12-4,TRBJ1-1,CASSMRQGVLNTEAFF,TGTGCCAGCAGTATGAGACAGGGGGTGTTGAACACTGAAGCTTTCTTT
few,.,TRBV7-2,TRBJ1-2,CASSYSGQVYGYTF,TGTGCCAGCAGCTACTCCGGACAAGTCTATGGCTACACCTTC
.,.,TRBV12-3/TRBV12-4,TRBJ1-2,CASRPTGSVTLNYGYTF,TGTGCCAGCAGGCCAACAGGGTCCGTAACCCTTAACTATGGCTACACCTTC
.,.,TRBV2,TRBJ2-5,CASNRLGLEQGTQYF,TGTGCCAGCAACCGCCTAGGATTAGAACAAGGGACCCAGTACTTC
few,TRBD2,TRBV7-8,TRBJ2-4,CASSLDSGRASGSWNIQYF,TGTGCTAGCAGCTTAGATAGCGGGAGGGCCTCTGGCAGTTGGAACATTCAGTACTTC
once,.,TRBV6-6,TRBJ1-1,CASRLRGTEAFF,TGTGCCAGCAGACTCCGGGGGACTGAAGCTTTCTTT
few,TRBD2,TRBV9,TRBJ2-4,CASSVDGRINIQYF,TGTGCCAGCAGCGTAGACGGGAGGATAAACATTCAGTACTTC
.,TRBD2,TRBV6-5,TRBJ2-3,CASSPRSQPGGTQYF,TGTGCCAGCAGTCCCCGCTCTCAGCCGGGGGGTACGCAGTATTTT
few,.,TRBV7-9,TRBJ2-4,CASSLGNGDGNIQYF,TGTGCCAGCAGCTTAGGTAACGGGGACGGAAACATTCAGTACTTC
.,TRBD2,TRBV20-1,TRBJ2-7,CSASNFQRGNEQYF,TGCAGTGCTAGTAACTTCCAGCGGGGGAACGAGCAGTACTTC
.,TRBD1,TRBV27,TRBJ2-4,CASSPGTVLAKNIQYF,TGTGCCAGCAGCCCCGGGACAGTCTTAGCCAAAAACATTCAGTACTTC
few,.,TRBV20-1,TRBJ2-3,CSARPFMGTDTQYF,TGCAGTGCAAGACCCTTTATGGGCACAGATACGCAGTATTTT
.,.,TRBV10-3,TRBJ2-1,CAISENKETQFF,TGTGCCATCAGTGAGAACAAGGAGACCCAGTTCTTC
.,.,TRBV20-1,TRBJ2-7,CSAARGRGEQYF,TGCAGTGCAGCCCGAGGTAGGGGCGAGCAGTACTTC
once,TRBD1,TRBV20-1,TRBJ2-1,CSAGAGGLYEQFF,TGCAGTGCTGGGGCAGGGGGTCTCTATGAGCAGTTCTTC
.,.,TRBV20-1,TRBJ1-4,CSASSTGNIEKLFF,TGCAGTGCTAGCTCCACGGGTAACATTGAAAAACTGTTTTTT
few,.,TRBV10-3,TRBJ2-3,CAISESRAGISTDTQYF,TGTGCCATCAGTGAGTCCCGAGCGGGTATAAGCACAGATACGCAGTATTTT